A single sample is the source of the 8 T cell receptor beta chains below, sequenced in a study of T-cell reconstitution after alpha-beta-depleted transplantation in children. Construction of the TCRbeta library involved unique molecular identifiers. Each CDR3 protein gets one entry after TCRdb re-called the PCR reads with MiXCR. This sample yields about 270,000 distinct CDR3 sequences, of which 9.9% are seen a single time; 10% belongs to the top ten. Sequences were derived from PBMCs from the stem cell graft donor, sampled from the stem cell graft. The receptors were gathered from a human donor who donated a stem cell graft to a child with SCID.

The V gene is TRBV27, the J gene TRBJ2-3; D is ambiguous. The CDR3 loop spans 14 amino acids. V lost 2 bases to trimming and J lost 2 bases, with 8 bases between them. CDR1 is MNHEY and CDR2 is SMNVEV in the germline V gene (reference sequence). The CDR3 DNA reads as TGTGCCAGCAGTTTAACTCTTCTCACAGATACGCAGTATTTT. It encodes CASSLTLLTDTQYF.

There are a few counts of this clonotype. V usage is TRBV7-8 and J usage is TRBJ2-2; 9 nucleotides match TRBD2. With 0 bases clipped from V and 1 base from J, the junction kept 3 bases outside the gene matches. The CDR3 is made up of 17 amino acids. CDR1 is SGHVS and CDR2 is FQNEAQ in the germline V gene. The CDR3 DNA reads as TGTGCCAGCAGCTTAGCCTCGACTAGCGGGAACACCGGGGAGCTGTTTTTT. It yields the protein CASSLASTSGNTGELFF.

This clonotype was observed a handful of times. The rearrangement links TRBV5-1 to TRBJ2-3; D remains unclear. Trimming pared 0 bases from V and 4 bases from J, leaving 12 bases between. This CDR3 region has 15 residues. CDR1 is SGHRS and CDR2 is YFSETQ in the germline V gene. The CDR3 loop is CASSLGDRLPDTQYF. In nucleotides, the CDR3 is TGCGCCAGCAGCTTGGGGGATAGGCTACCAGATACGCAGTATTTT. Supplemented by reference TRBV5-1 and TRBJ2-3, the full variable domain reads KAGVTQTPRYLIKTRGQQVTLSCSPISGHRSVSWYQQTPGQGLQFLFEYFSETQRNKGNFPGRFSGRQFSNSRSEMNVSTLELGDSALYLCASSLGDRLPDTQYFGPGTRLTVL.

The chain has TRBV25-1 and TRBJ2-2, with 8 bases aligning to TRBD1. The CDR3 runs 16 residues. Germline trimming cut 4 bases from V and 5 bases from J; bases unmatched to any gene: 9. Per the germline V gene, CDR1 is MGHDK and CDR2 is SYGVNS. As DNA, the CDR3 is TGTGCCAGCAGTGTGCGGACAGGGATGAATACCGGGGAGCTGTTTTTT. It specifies CASSVRTGMNTGELFF.

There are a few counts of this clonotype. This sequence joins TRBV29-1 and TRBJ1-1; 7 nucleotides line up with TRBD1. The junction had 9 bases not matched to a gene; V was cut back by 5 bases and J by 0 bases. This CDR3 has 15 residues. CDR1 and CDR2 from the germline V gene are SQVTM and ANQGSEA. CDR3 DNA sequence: TGCAGCGTTCAAACTTCGACAGGGATGAACACTGAAGCTTTCTTT. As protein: CSVQTSTGMNTEAFF.

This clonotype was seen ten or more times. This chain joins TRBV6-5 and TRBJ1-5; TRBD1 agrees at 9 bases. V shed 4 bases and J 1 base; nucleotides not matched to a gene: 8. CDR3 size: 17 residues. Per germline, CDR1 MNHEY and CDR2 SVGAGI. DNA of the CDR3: TGTGCCAGCAGTTTAGAATTACAGGGGGCGAGCAATCAGCCCCAGCATTTT. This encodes CASSLELQGASNQPQHF.

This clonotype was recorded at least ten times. This CDR3 is CASSPGTSGPYEQYF. For the CDR3, the DNA is TGCGCCAGCAGCCCCGGGACTAGCGGTCCCTACGAGCAGTACTTC. The rearrangement uses TRBV10-2 and TRBJ2-7, with 11 bases identical to TRBD2. Germline V gene lookup returns CDR1 WSHSY and CDR2 SAAADI. The J segment lost 2 bases and the V segment lost 6 bases, leaving 6 bases of the junction unmatched. This CDR3 spans 15 amino acids.

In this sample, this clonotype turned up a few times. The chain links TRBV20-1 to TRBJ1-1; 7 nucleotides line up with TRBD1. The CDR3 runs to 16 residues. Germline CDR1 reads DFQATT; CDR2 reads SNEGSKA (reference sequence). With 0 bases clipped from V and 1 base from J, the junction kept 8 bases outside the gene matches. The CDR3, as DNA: TGCAGTGCTAGAGATAGACAGGGACGGACGAACACTGAAGCTTTCTTT. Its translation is CSARDRQGRTNTEAFF.